This TCR beta chain was captured by sequencing in a study of tumor-infiltrating lymphocytes in primary liver carcinoma. Regarding this clonotype: One end of the junction is discordant with germline, which a read error may explain.

Total RNA amounting to 450 to 550 ng was the source from which TCR beta cDNA was made with a constant-region primer. Three-round nested multiplex PCR performed with slightly modified ARM-PCR produced the TCR beta libraries. TRBV1-TRBV30 forward and Cbeta reverse primers drove the first two approximately 11-cycle rounds. TCRdb analysed the multiplex PCR reads with MiXCR anew, one entry per CDR3 protein. The table has roughly 78,000 distinct CDR3 sequences, 71% seen once. Germline V CDR1 and CDR2: MDHEN, SYDVKM. The CDR3 loop spans 14 amino acids. Investigators took RNA and DNA out together from roughly 20-30 mg of unsorted bulk tissue.

The TCR sequence derives from a woman aged 60 to 75 with primary liver carcinoma and hepatitis B virus infection. Sequencing used liver tumor tissue from sampling region 4. The subset here: tumor region T4, right-lateral pole. This rearrangement joins TRBV28 to TRBJ1-1; maybe TRBD1 (6 bases). The CDR3 is CASSLESGAPRAFF. The CDR3 nucleotides read TGTGCAAGCAGTCTTGAGTCGGGGGCCCCTAGAGCTTTCTTT.